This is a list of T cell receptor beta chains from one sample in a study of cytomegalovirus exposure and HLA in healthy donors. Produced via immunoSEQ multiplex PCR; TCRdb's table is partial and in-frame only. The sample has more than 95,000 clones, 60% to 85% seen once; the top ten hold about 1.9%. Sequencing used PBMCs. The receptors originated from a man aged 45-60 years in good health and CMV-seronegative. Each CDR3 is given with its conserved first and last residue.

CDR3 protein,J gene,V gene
CASSQKWDREGF,TRBJ1-4,TRBV5-8
CASSVVKAGYTDTQYF,TRBJ2-3,TRBV2
CSASYVETQYF,TRBJ2-5,TRBV20-1
CASYTIRDRTYGYTF,TRBJ1-2,TRBV10-1
CASSLDRDYGYTF,TRBJ1-2,TRBV6-5
CASSLGDRGCTDTQYF,TRBJ2-3,TRBV11-3
CASRRTGFSGYTF,TRBJ1-2,TRBV7-9
CASSWWGGEKLFF,TRBJ1-4,TRBV5-1
CASSQVRDRAGGTEAFF,TRBJ1-1,TRBV4-2
CASSLYFRAAGYTDTQYF,TRBJ2-3,TRBV5-4
CASSMRAAEAFF,TRBJ1-1,TRBV19
CASSLGGGGPSTDTQYF,TRBJ2-3,TRBV5-4
CASSPWSGATDTQYF,TRBJ2-3,TRBV11-3
CASSQGTGDYNEQFF,TRBJ2-1,TRBV7-6
CASSQVAGWGETQYF,TRBJ2-5,TRBV4-2
CASSDPGGQPQHF,TRBJ1-5,TRBV7-2
CASIPPAGDQPQHF,TRBJ1-5,TRBV28
CASSLQQGRGGYTF,TRBJ1-2,TRBV5-1
CASSKQGPLGNEQFF,TRBJ2-1,TRBV27
CASSPNVAQNSGNTIYF,TRBJ1-3,TRBV18
CASSLGQGITEAFF,TRBJ1-1,TRBV7-2
CASSFDRAVNEQYF,TRBJ2-7,TRBV7-2
CASGLGQGAGDTQYF,TRBJ2-3,TRBV19
CASSLIWAGDTGELFF,TRBJ2-2,TRBV5-1
CASSLFPQGLADTIYF,TRBJ1-3,TRBV18
CASSSGQGYNEQFF,TRBJ2-1,TRBV27
CASSYTGVNTEAFF,TRBJ1-1,TRBV2
CASTDSYYEQYF,TRBJ2-7,TRBV18
CASSSTGGGGTDTQYF,TRBJ2-3,TRBV5-4
CASSQDPRGGNTEAFF,TRBJ1-1,TRBV4-3
CASSEAISYSNQPQHF,TRBJ1-5,TRBV2
CASSPPTSYRASNEKLFF,TRBJ1-4,TRBV28
CASSEVVTNEKLFF,TRBJ1-4,TRBV28
CASSSRTRRHEQFF,TRBJ2-1,TRBV9
CASSRLAGEVDTQYF,TRBJ2-3,TRBV2
CASSYGVGTGGGGYTF,TRBJ1-2,TRBV6-5
CASARTARFETQYF,TRBJ2-5,TRBV7-9
CASSFGTSGPSDTQYF,TRBJ2-3,TRBV7-2
CASSEIPRGYTF,TRBJ1-2,TRBV2
CSSSLVFGAGNEKLFF,TRBJ1-4,TRBV7-9
CASSIGTAGNTIYF,TRBJ1-3,TRBV19
CAIMQGTEAFF,TRBJ1-1,TRBV10-3